A single sample is the source of the 21 T cell receptor beta chains below, sequenced in a study of cytomegalovirus exposure and HLA in healthy donors. It was with 60 Vbeta and 13 Jbeta primers that the PCR ran. Produced via immunoSEQ multiplex PCR; TCRdb's table is partial and in-frame only. The sample consists of approximately 74,000 clones, about 80% of them appearing once. The sequencing sample was made of PBMCs. All receptors come from a woman aged 40 to 49 in good health and CMV-seronegative.

The rearrangement joins TRBV6-5 to TRBJ2-7; D may be TRBD1 (5 bases). Germline CDR1 and CDR2: MNHEY and SVGAGI. The CDR3 length is 15 residues. V dropped 0 bases and J dropped 5 bases, with 14 bases sitting between them. The CDR3 region is CASSYSKGVPDEQYF. The CDR3 coding sequence is TGTGCCAGCAGTTACTCGAAAGGGGTCCCCGACGAGCAGTACTTC.

This clone came up a few times. The chain couples TRBV7-2 to TRBJ2-3, with 12 nucleotides matching TRBD2. V lost 4 bases to trimming and J lost 4 bases; unmatched junction nucleotides: 6. Germline lookup yields CDR1 SGHTA and CDR2 FQGNSA. This CDR3 has 16 residues. CDR3 coding DNA: TGTGCCAGCAGCTCACGACTAGCGGGGGCCGCAGATACGCAGTATTTT. Protein: CASSSRLAGAADTQYF.

J is TRBJ2-6 and V is TRBV7-6, with unresolved D. V dropped 5 bases and J dropped 2 bases, with 10 bases sitting between them. Germline V gene sequence: CDR1 SGHVS, CDR2 FNYEAQ. The CDR3 runs 15 residues. The DNA for the CDR3 is TGTGCCAGCAGCCTCCAGCAGGCTGGGGCCAACGTCCTGACTTTC. This translates into CASSLQQAGANVLTF.

The chain has TRBV10-1 and TRBJ1-1; a possible D gene is TRBD1 (5 bases). The CDR3 is made up of 14 amino acids. Germline V lookup: CDR1 WNHNN, CDR2 SYGVQD (reference sequence). Trimming stripped 3 bases from V and 8 bases from J, with 16 bases between. CDR3 sequence: CASSELKGKSEAFF. CDR3 DNA: TGCGCCAGCAGTGAATTAAAGGGGAAATCCGAAGCTTTCTTT.

V and J are TRBV25-1 and TRBJ2-3, with TRBD2 matching 11 bases. CDR3 size: 15 residues. Germline loops: CDR1 MGHDK, CDR2 SYGVNS. Trimming cost V 4 bases and J 2 bases; bases outside gene matches: 2. The DNA of the CDR3 is TGTGCCAGCAGTGCGACTAGCGGGACCACAGATACGCAGTATTTT. Its protein is CASSATSGTTDTQYF.

The chain is built from TRBV5-1 and TRBJ1-1, with D maybe TRBD1 (5 bases). CDR1 is SGHRS, CDR2 YFSETQ, per germline. V gave up 0 bases and J gave up 6 bases, with 12 bases separating them. The CDR3 spans 14 residues. In DNA, the CDR3 is TGCGCCAGCAGCTTGGCCGGCAGGGAGGCTGAAGCTTTCTTT. Encoded protein: CASSLAGREAEAFF.

The chain is built from TRBV18 and TRBJ2-1, with TRBD2 identical over 12 bases. This CDR3 has 14 residues. Germline V lookup: CDR1 KGHSH, CDR2 LQKENI. V lost 6 bases and J lost 7; bases outside the gene matches: 4. CDR3 in amino acids: CASSVGLAGNEQFF. The CDR3 nucleotides read TGTGCCAGCTCCGTAGGACTAGCGGGGAATGAGCAGTTCTTC.

The rearrangement uses TRBV2 and TRBJ1-4; 8 bases agree with TRBD1. The CDR3 consists of 15 residues. Germline values: CDR1 SNHLY, CDR2 FYNNEI. With V trimmed by 6 bases and J by 10 bases, 13 bases remained unmatched. The CDR3 nucleotides are TGTGCCAGCAGATCCGGTGGGCAGGGGGCCCTAAAACTGTTTTTT. Translated, it gives CASRSGGQGALKLFF.

The V call is TRBV7-9, the J call TRBJ1-4, with 8 bases that match TRBD1. The CDR3 consists of 16 residues. After removal of 1 base from V and 8 bases from J, the junction contained 9 bases not matched to a gene. CDR1 and CDR2 (germline): SEHNR, FQNEAQ (reference sequence). The CDR3 sequence is CASSLGRGQGTEKLFF. The CDR3 region has the DNA TGTGCCAGCAGCTTAGGCCGTGGACAGGGTACGGAAAAACTGTTTTTT. Full variable domain (missing parts from reference TRBV7-9 and TRBJ1-4): DTGVSQNPRHKITKRGQNVTFRCDPISEHNRLYWYRQTLGQGPEFLTYFQNEAQLEKSRLLSDRFSAERPKGSFSTLEIQRTEQGDSAMYLCASSLGRGQGTEKLFFGSGTQLSVL.

The V call is TRBV29-1, the J call TRBJ2-7; D is perhaps TRBD2 (6 bases). In germline, CDR1 is SQVTM, CDR2 ANQGSEA. The CDR3 runs 15 residues. Between the trimmed V and J ends, which lost 6 bases and 1 base, there was a span of 19 bases. CDR3 nucleotides: TGCAGCGTCTACGGAAGGACCGGAGGGTCCTACGAGCAGTACTTC. This encodes CSVYGRTGGSYEQYF.

The chain has TRBV10-3 and TRBJ2-3; the D gene is possibly TRBD2 (6 bases). With 3 bases removed from V and 3 bases from J, the gap between germline ends came to 10 bases. The germline V gene encodes CDR1 ENHRY and CDR2 SYGVKD. CDR3 length: 14 residues. In DNA form, the CDR3 reads TGTGCCATCAGTGACCACAGCGGGACAGATACGCAGTATTTT. Its translation is CAISDHSGTDTQYF.

A word on this clone: The sample holds other DNA sequences that translate to the same CDR3. The V and J genes are TRBV4-3 and TRBJ2-3; 11 positions match TRBD2. The CDR3 contains 16 residues. The V gene's germline CDR1 is LGHNA and CDR2 YSLEER. V shed 2 bases, J shed 4 bases, and the junction held 5 bases outside the gene matches. The CDR3 region is CASSQQLAGEADTQYF. DNA for the CDR3: TGCGCCAGCAGCCAACAACTAGCGGGAGAGGCAGATACGCAGTATTTT.

This chain uses TRBV7-3 with TRBJ2-5, with 9 positions matching TRBD2. V shed 2 bases and J 5 bases; nucleotides not matched to a gene: 6. The length of the CDR3 is 15 residues. Germline assignment: CDR1 SGHTA and CDR2 FQGTGA. The CDR3 protein is CASSLGAGGYETQYF. In DNA, the CDR3 is TGTGCCAGCAGCTTAGGTGCGGGGGGGTATGAGACCCAGTACTTC.

The chain recombines TRBV28 with TRBJ2-2; D might be TRBD2 (6 bases). The CDR3 extends over 13 amino acids. Between the trimmed V and J ends, which lost 11 bases and 0 bases, there was a span of 10 bases. Germline V gene data show CDR1 as MDHEN and CDR2 as SYDVKM. CDR3 loop: CAGRSANTGELFF. CDR3 nucleotide sequence: TGTGCCGGGAGGTCTGCGAACACCGGGGAGCTGTTTTTT.

The rearrangement uses TRBV6-6 and TRBJ2-2; 8 bases are shared with TRBD1. The CDR3 is 15 residues long. CDR1 is MNHNY, CDR2 SVGAGI, per germline (reference sequence). Trimming at V came to 0 bases and at J to 4 bases, leaving 1 base not matched to a gene. CDR3 region: CASSYSGTGTGELFF. In DNA form, the CDR3 reads TGTGCCAGCAGTTACTCGGGGACAGGCACCGGGGAGCTGTTTTTT.

This sequence joins TRBV7-6 and TRBJ2-5; D may be TRBD1 (6 bases). The end of the DNA fits TRBJ2-7 better, so the J call may be wrong. CDR1 and CDR2 (germline): SGHVS, FNYEAQ. The CDR3 loop spans 14 amino acids. The CDR3 nucleotides read TGTGCCAGCAGCTTAGCCAGGGGCTTAGGCGAGCAGTACTTC. Protein product: CASSLARGLGEQYF.

The V and J genes are TRBV30 and TRBJ1-6; tentative D call: TRBD1 (5 bases). Looked up from germline, CDR1 is GTSNPN and CDR2 is SVGIG (reference sequence). Between the trimmed V and J ends, which lost 4 bases and 8 bases, there was a span of 18 bases. CDR3 size: 15 residues. CDR3 nucleotides: TGTGCCTGGACGCTGTGGGGCAGGGAGGATTCACCCCTCCACTTT. This codes for CAWTLWGREDSPLHF. Based on the CDR3 plus reference TRBV30 and TRBJ1-6, the full variable domain is SQTIHQWPATLVQPVGSPLSLECTVEGTSNPNLYWYRQAAGRGLQLLFYSVGIGQISSEVPQNLSASRPQDRQFILSSKKLLLSDSGFYLCAWTLWGREDSPLHFGNGTRLTVT.

The chain is built from TRBV7-6 and TRBJ2-7, with D maybe TRBD2 (5 bases). Between the trimmed V and J ends, which lost 4 bases and 3 bases, there was a span of 13 bases. The length of the CDR3 is 14 residues. Germline CDR1 is SGHVS and CDR2 is FNYEAQ. CDR3: CASSSGLSGYEQYF. The CDR3 region has the DNA TGTGCCAGCAGCTCAGGACTCAGCGGCTACGAGCAGTACTTC.

The genes are TRBV7-2 and TRBJ2-2; 7 nucleotides align to TRBD1. V lost 5 bases, J lost 7 bases, and 10 bases stayed unmatched. The CDR3 contains 15 residues. Per the germline V gene, CDR1 is SGHTA and CDR2 is FQGNSA. The CDR3 protein is CASSPAQGSVGELFF. The CDR3 nucleotides read TGTGCCAGCAGCCCCGCACAGGGGAGTGTCGGGGAGCTGTTTTTT.

The chain couples TRBV6-6 to TRBJ2-3, with 8 bases matching TRBD1. V shed 4 bases, J shed 2 bases, and the junction held 2 bases outside the gene matches. Germline lookup yields CDR1 MNHNY and CDR2 SVGAGI (reference sequence). The CDR3 covers 14 residues. The CDR3 protein is CASSWTGLTDTQYF. CDR3 nucleotides: TGTGCCAGCAGTTGGACAGGGCTCACAGATACGCAGTATTTT.

The V call is TRBV2, the J call TRBJ1-1; 8 bases are a match to TRBD1. The CDR3 is made up of 13 amino acids. Germline V gene data show CDR1 as SNHLY and CDR2 as FYNNEI. V shed 5 bases, J shed 4 bases, and the junction held 3 bases outside the gene matches. CDR3: CASSYRGGTEAFF. The CDR3, as DNA: TGTGCCAGCAGTTACAGGGGGGGCACTGAAGCTTTCTTT. The full variable domain, its missing parts supplied by reference TRBV2 and TRBJ1-1, is EPEVTQTPSHQVTQMGQEVILRCVPISNHLYFYWYRQILGQKVEFLVSFYNNEISEKSEIFDDQFSVERPDGSNFTLKIRSTKLEDSAMYFCASSYRGGTEAFFGQGTRLTVV.